The TCR beta chain under discussion was sequenced for a study of T-cell memory formation after mild COVID-19. Study overall: Clusters of TCRs were largely donor specific.

This clonotype was observed a handful of times. Its target is not known. Study-wide results and limits: Clones that got smaller from day 15 to 85 had even CD4/CD8, while clones growing later tipped toward CD4+.

TCRalpha and TCRbeta libraries used 5'RACE with constant-segment primers and UMIs. TCRdb ran MiXCR on the 5' RACE reads and lists one entry per CDR3 protein. The data contain 360,000 or so distinct CDR3 sequences, 25% to 30% of them seen just once; the ten biggest clones take up approximately 15%. The clonotype was recovered from an adult woman who had mild COVID-19 (a few samples of this study predate the infection). Cell type and time point are not known. The sequenced sample was PBMCs or a T cell subset sorted from them (not recorded which).

CDR3 amino acids: CASSFPTGGFDYGYTF. In nucleotides, the CDR3 is TGTGCCAGCAGTTTTCCAACAGGGGGCTTTGACTATGGCTACACCTTC. The rearrangement uses TRBV12-3 or TRBV12-4 and TRBJ1-2; 9 nucleotides agree with TRBD1. V dropped 3 bases and J dropped 3; count of bases not matched to a gene: 8. This CDR3 contains 16 residues.